These 30 T cell receptor beta chains came from one sample sequenced in a study of T-cell reconstitution after alpha-beta-depleted transplantation in children. Unique molecular identifiers were used in preparing the TCRbeta library. TCRdb reprocessed the PCR reads with MiXCR, giving one entry per CDR3 protein. The top ten clones hold 6.3% of a sample with roughly 250,000 distinct CDR3 sequences, roughly 8.2% of them seen once. The source was PBMCs, mostly from graft donor cells, collected 180 days after TCRalphabeta/CD19-depleted stem cell transplant. The receptors were sampled from a male patient aged 5 to 17 who had a stem cell transplant for acute lymphoblastic leukemia, so the T cells may come from the graft donor.

Comments on this clonotype: This clone may be a read error of a much larger clone one base away. The chain has TRBV5-1 and TRBJ2-1; D is uncertain. CDR1 SGHRS and CDR2 YFSETQ come from the germline V gene. The CDR3 covers 12 residues. V was trimmed by 3 bases and J by 6 bases, leaving 7 bases between them. The CDR3 loop is CASSSDFNEQFF. CDR3 nucleotides: TGCGCCAGCAGCTCTGACTTCAATGAGCAGTTCTTC.

This clonotype was counted ten times or more. The V gene is TRBV4-3, the J gene TRBJ1-1; no clear D gene. V gave up 0 bases and J gave up 0 bases, with 8 bases separating them. This CDR3 spans 15 amino acids. Germline CDR1 is LGHNA and CDR2 is YSLEER. In DNA, the CDR3 is TGCGCCAGCAGCCAAGATGTGGGCTTGAACACTGAAGCTTTCTTT. Its protein is CASSQDVGLNTEAFF.

In this sample, this clonotype turned up many times. V gene TRBV5-1 combines with J gene TRBJ2-7, with a possible D match to TRBD2 (5 bases). Deletions cut 1 base from V and 0 bases from J, with 11 bases between. Per germline, CDR1 SGHRS and CDR2 YFSETQ. The CDR3 is made up of 15 amino acids. The CDR3 is CASSLTRPGSYEQYF. For the CDR3, the DNA is TGCGCCAGCAGCTTGACTAGACCGGGCTCCTACGAGCAGTACTTC.

The table lists this clonotype with many counts. The chain combines TRBV7-2 with TRBJ1-2; 9 nucleotides match TRBD1. J was trimmed by 4 bases and V by 1 base; bases with no gene match: 4. The CDR3 consists of 15 residues. Per the germline V gene, CDR1 is SGHTA and CDR2 is FQGNSA. Here the CDR3 reads CASSLVVQGAYGYTF. The CDR3 DNA reads as TGTGCCAGCAGCTTAGTGGTACAGGGGGCCTATGGCTACACCTTC.

This clonotype has ten or more counts. This chain joins TRBV29-1 and TRBJ2-7; the match to TRBD1 covers 7 bases. Germline loops: CDR1 SQVTM, CDR2 ANQGSEA. J lost 0 bases, V lost 5 bases, and 7 bases had no gene match. This CDR3 contains 14 residues. The DNA for the CDR3 is TGCAGCGTTCTGCCCAACAGGGGCTCCTACGAGCAGTACTTC. Translated, it gives CSVLPNRGSYEQYF.

At least ten counts were recorded for this clonotype. The rearrangement joins TRBV10-3 to TRBJ1-4; maybe TRBD1 (6 bases). In germline, CDR1 is ENHRY, CDR2 SYGVKD. Trimming removed 3 bases at V and 0 bases at J, with 14 bases between. The CDR3 has 17 amino acids. The CDR3 here is CAISDKGQLTTNEKLFF. The CDR3 coding sequence is TGTGCCATCAGTGATAAGGGACAACTTACAACTAATGAAAAACTGTTTTTT.

This clonotype was recorded at least ten times. V is TRBV12-3 or TRBV12-4 and J is TRBJ1-2; D is ambiguous. Trimming pared 3 bases from V and 2 bases from J, leaving 7 bases between. The length of the CDR3 is 13 residues. The CDR3 is CASSFQRNYGYTF. The CDR3 coding sequence is TGTGCCAGCAGTTTTCAGAGAAACTATGGCTACACCTTC.

This clonotype was counted at least ten times. This chain links TRBV20-1 with TRBJ1-1; tentative D call: TRBD1 (6 bases). Germline lookup yields CDR1 DFQATT and CDR2 SNEGSKA (reference sequence). This CDR3 spans 13 amino acids. Trimming pared 5 bases from V and 1 base from J, leaving 11 bases between. The chain's CDR3 is CSASGQPNTEAFF. The CDR3, as DNA: TGCAGTGCTTCTGGACAGCCGAACACTGAAGCTTTCTTT.

This clonotype turned up a few times. The chain links TRBV20-1 to TRBJ1-5, with 11 bases aligning to TRBD1. J lost 6 bases, V lost 6 bases, and 7 bases had no gene match. Germline lookup yields CDR1 DFQATT and CDR2 SNEGSKA (reference sequence). The CDR3 is 14 residues long. The DNA of the CDR3 is TGCAGTGCCGTGGACAGGGGGCGCGGTCAGCCCCAGCATTTT. It is translated as CSAVDRGRGQPQHF.

This clonotype was counted ten times or more. This chain connects TRBV7-8 to TRBJ2-3; TRBD2 matches at 7 bases. Germline V gene lookup returns CDR1 SGHVS and CDR2 FQNEAQ. CDR3 length equals 16 residues. With V trimmed by 6 bases and J by 2 bases, 11 bases remained unmatched. The CDR3: CASSFKTSLVTDTQYF. CDR3 sequence (DNA): TGTGCCAGCAGTTTTAAGACTAGCTTGGTCACAGATACGCAGTATTTT.

This clonotype was seen at least ten times. This sequence joins TRBV5-1 and TRBJ2-1; D remains ambiguous. Germline V gene sequence: CDR1 SGHRS, CDR2 YFSETQ. The V end was cut by 0 bases, the J end by 6 bases, with 10 bases between. This CDR3 is built from 14 residues. The CDR3 here is CASSLGQPGNEQFF. The CDR3 nucleotides read TGCGCCAGCAGCTTGGGGCAACCCGGCAATGAGCAGTTCTTC.

This clonotype turned up a few times. This CDR3 is missing its conserved last phenylalanine or tryptophan, likely due to a read error. The DNA is omitted, as the CDR3 cannot be located on it reliably, and the CDR3 follows TCRdb's listing. V and J are TRBV6-4 and TRBJ2-7; the table's D call, TRBD2, has no DNA check behind it. The CDR3 spans 13 amino acids, including both terminal residues. Germline lookup yields CDR1 MRHNA and CDR2 SNTAGT. The CDR3 spells CASSDSSGLSIVG.

This clonotype has ten or more counts. The chain has TRBV24-1 and TRBJ1-5; no clear D. V lost 6 bases and J lost 2, with 13 bases in between. This CDR3 has 15 residues. CDR1 KGHDR and CDR2 SFDVKD come from the germline V gene. The CDR3 DNA is TGTGCCACCAGTACCGACAAGGCGGGCAATCAGCCCCAGCATTTT. This encodes CATSTDKAGNQPQHF.

The table lists this clonotype with many counts. The chain joins TRBV9 to TRBJ2-2; D remains ambiguous. V was cut by 0 bases and J by 6 bases, with 9 bases left in between. The CDR3 is 14 amino acids. Looked up from germline, CDR1 is SGDLS and CDR2 is YYNGEE. CDR3 DNA: TGTGCCAGCAGCGTAGATAGTGGCGCCGGGGAGCTGTTTTTT. The encoded protein is CASSVDSGAGELFF.

This clonotype was picked up many times. The gene calls are TRBV5-1 and TRBJ2-7; 15 positions match TRBD2. CDR1 and CDR2 from the germline V gene are SGHRS and YFSETQ. The V gene end was trimmed by 4 bases and the J gene end by 0 bases; junction bases not matched to a gene: 5. The CDR3 is 17 amino acids. DNA for the CDR3: TGCGCCAGCAGCCTGGGACTAGCGGGAGGCCTCTCCTACGAGCAGTACTTC. Translating gives CASSLGLAGGLSYEQYF.

This clonotype appeared many times. V and J are TRBV5-1 and TRBJ2-1; D is ambiguous. The germline CDR1 and CDR2 sequences are SGHRS and YFSETQ. This CDR3 is built from 13 residues. The V gene lost 4 bases and the J gene lost 10 bases, with 15 bases spanning the gap. The DNA of the CDR3 is TGCGCCAGCAGCCCTCAGTCCGGAGAAGAGCAGTTCTTC. It encodes CASSPQSGEEQFF.

This clonotype was detected many times. V is TRBV29-1 and J is TRBJ2-3; D is unresolved. CDR1 is SQVTM and CDR2 is ANQGSEA in the germline V gene. This CDR3 is 13 amino acids long. V dropped 4 bases and J dropped 2 bases, with 10 bases sitting between them. The CDR3 is CSVGRQLTDTQYF. Here the CDR3 DNA reads TGCAGCGTTGGAAGGCAGCTCACAGATACGCAGTATTTT.

This clonotype was found many times. The CDR3 sequence: CASSGDGAKNIQYF. The CDR3 DNA is TGTGCCAGCAGTGGAGACGGTGCCAAAAACATTCAGTACTTC. The chain links TRBV2 to TRBJ2-4; D not resolved. The CDR3 has 14 residues. CDR1 is SNHLY and CDR2 is FYNNEI in the germline V gene. V shed 4 bases and J shed 1 base, with 8 bases lying between them.

This clonotype was seen many times. The chain links TRBV29-1 to TRBJ2-5; 10 positions match TRBD2. The CDR3 spans 16 residues. The J segment lost 4 bases and the V segment lost 1 base, leaving 9 bases of the junction unmatched. CDR1 SQVTM and CDR2 ANQGSEA come from the germline V gene. The CDR3 DNA reads TGCAGCGTTGAAGGGGAACAGCGGGGGGGCCGAGAGACCCAGTACTTC. Protein product: CSVEGEQRGGRETQYF.

This clonotype was counted ten times or more. This sequence joins TRBV3-1 and TRBJ2-1; D is possibly TRBD2 (6 bases). Germline V lookup: CDR1 LGHDT, CDR2 YNNKEL (reference sequence). V lost 4 bases, J lost 5 bases, and 12 bases lay in between. The CDR3 extends over 14 amino acids. The CDR3 DNA reads TGTGCCAGCAGCCCCTCTAGCGCCCACAATGAGCAGTTCTTC. Translation: CASSPSSAHNEQFF.

This clonotype has a count of ten or more. The chain is built from TRBV28 and TRBJ1-5, with D maybe TRBD1 (5 bases). V shed 7 bases and J shed 0 bases, with 16 bases lying between them. Germline CDR1 is MDHEN and CDR2 is SYDVKM. The CDR3 is 16 residues long. The CDR3 protein is CASTGSQPYSNQPQHF. CDR3 bases: TGTGCCAGCACAGGGTCCCAGCCTTATAGCAATCAGCCCCAGCATTTT.

This clonotype appeared many times. The chain employs TRBV29-1 and TRBJ2-4; a weak D match, TRBD2 (5 bases). The germline V and J ends were trimmed by 1 base and 4 bases, with 14 bases remaining between them. The germline V gene encodes CDR1 SQVTM and CDR2 ANQGSEA. The CDR3 has 15 amino acids. In DNA, the CDR3 is TGCAGCGTTGAAGGGAGTGACTCGGGAAAAAACATTCAGTACTTC. Amino acid sequence: CSVEGSDSGKNIQYF. Combining the CDR3 with reference TRBV29-1 and TRBJ2-4 gives the whole variable domain SAVISQKPSRDICQRGTSLTIQCQVDSQVTMMFWYRQQPGQSLTLIATANQGSEATYESGFVIDKFPISRPNLTFSTLTVSNMSPEDSSIYLCSVEGSDSGKNIQYFGAGTRLSVL.

At least ten counts were recorded for this clonotype. The rearrangement joins TRBV18 to TRBJ2-3; 12 bases agree with TRBD2. There are 15 residues in the CDR3. Per the germline V gene, CDR1 is KGHSH and CDR2 is LQKENI. Trimming at V came to 5 bases and at J to 7 bases, leaving 7 bases not matched to a gene. CDR3 nucleotides: TGTGCCAGCTCAACGGGACTAGCGGGCTCAAATACGCAGTATTTT. Its translation is CASSTGLAGSNTQYF. Complete variable domain (other parts from reference TRBV18 and TRBJ2-3): NAGVMQNPRHLVRRRGQEARLRCSPMKGHSHVYWYRQLPEEGLKFMVYLQKENIIDESGMPKERFSAEFPKEGPSILRIQQVVRGDSAAYFCASSTGLAGSNTQYFGPGTRLTVL.

This clonotype came up many times. The CDR3, as DNA: TGTGCCAGCAGCCGGACAGGGAAGACTCCCTACGAGCAGTACTTC. Amino acids: CASSRTGKTPYEQYF. V is TRBV7-9 and J is TRBJ2-7; 8 nucleotides align to TRBD1. The CDR3 is made up of 15 amino acids. Unmatched junction bases numbered 8, after V lost 5 bases and J lost 2 bases. Germline V gene lookup returns CDR1 SEHNR and CDR2 FQNEAQ (reference sequence).

The chain recombines TRBV11-3 with TRBJ2-2; 8 bases line up with TRBD2. V lost 5 bases to trimming and J lost 7 bases; unmatched junction nucleotides: 9. In germline, CDR1 is SGHNT, CDR2 YENEEA. The CDR3 is made up of 15 amino acids. CDR3 in DNA: TGTGCCAGCAGCCACGGGGGGGGCGCAGGCGGGGAGCTGTTTTTT. This codes for CASSHGGGAGGELFF.

This clonotype was counted ten times or more. V and J are TRBV7-3 and TRBJ1-3, with 10 bases aligning to TRBD1. V lost 5 bases to trimming and J lost 0 bases; unmatched junction nucleotides: 7. The germline V gene encodes CDR1 SGHTA and CDR2 FQGTGA. This CDR3 has 17 amino acids. The CDR3 here is CASSETGQGNSGNTIYF. For the CDR3, the DNA is TGTGCCAGCAGCGAGACGGGACAGGGGAACTCTGGAAACACCATATATTTT.

This clonotype was recorded at least ten times. This chain links TRBV7-9 with TRBJ1-4, with 7 bases that match TRBD1. The J segment lost 5 bases and the V segment lost 0 bases, leaving 3 bases of the junction unmatched. From germline, CDR1 is SEHNR and CDR2 FQNEAQ (reference sequence). This CDR3 spans 15 amino acids. CDR3 amino acids: CASSLAPTGNEKLFF. For the CDR3, the DNA is TGTGCCAGCAGCTTAGCGCCGACAGGGAATGAAAAACTGTTTTTT.

At least ten counts were recorded for this clonotype. The gene calls are TRBV25-1 and TRBJ2-7; 14 bases agree with TRBD2. The V and J ends lost 6 bases and 3 bases, in that order; junction bases with no gene match: 16. The germline gives CDR1 MGHDK, CDR2 SYGVNS. The CDR3 extends over 19 amino acids. The CDR3 here is CASRSPTGPGLAGVYEQYF. The CDR3 DNA is TGTGCCAGCAGATCTCCCACCGGACCGGGACTAGCGGGGGTCTACGAGCAGTACTTC.

This clonotype has a count of ten or more. The V and J genes are TRBV5-1 and TRBJ2-7; TRBD1 aligns across 8 bases. The trim removed 3 bases at V and 5 bases at J, leaving 7 bases unmatched. Looked up from germline, CDR1 is SGHRS and CDR2 is YFSETQ. The CDR3 covers 14 residues. Here the CDR3 reads CASSWRPTGDEQYF. The CDR3 bases are TGCGCCAGCAGCTGGCGGCCGACAGGGGACGAGCAGTACTTC.

This clonotype was observed many times. This chain connects TRBV9 to TRBJ2-3; D might be TRBD1 (6 bases). CDR1 is SGDLS, CDR2 YYNGEE, per germline. This CDR3 contains 15 residues. The ends were cut back, 3 bases at V and 0 bases at J, with 11 bases in the middle. This CDR3 is CASSGGQPSTDTQYF. CDR3 sequence (DNA): TGTGCCAGCAGCGGCGGACAGCCTAGCACAGATACGCAGTATTTT.